The rows below give T cell receptor beta chains drawn from one sample of a study of cytomegalovirus exposure and HLA in healthy donors. Profiled with immunoSEQ multiplex PCR; TCRdb holds only in-frame clones, not every one. Seen here are about 160,000 clones, roughly 86% observed once, and the top ten hold approximately 10%. Sequencing was carried out using PBMCs. These receptors all come from a woman aged 18-29 years in good health and CMV-seropositive. Each CDR3 is given without its conserved first and last residue. A D gene is named only where the DNA matches it firmly.

>TRBD2|17|TRBV11-2|TRBJ2-1
ASSLGSRLAGAFDNEQF
>TRBD2|15|TRBV27|TRBJ2-7
ASSRTSGSVKGAEQY
>TRBD2|12|TRBV11-2|TRBJ2-7
ASRPGLAGFEQY
>NA|10|TRBV9|TRBJ2-7
ASSVAGSEQY
>TRBD1|13|TRBV6-1|TRBJ1-1
ASSLPGTGATEAF
>TRBD2|10|TRBV6-1|TRBJ2-1
ASSEGSGGCF
>NA|11|TRBV11-2|TRBJ1-2
ASSYDTNYGYT
>TRBD1|13|TRBV6-5|TRBJ1-5
ASSPDRGLYQPQH
>NA|14|TRBV11-3|TRBJ2-7
ASSLGPAESSYEQY
>NA|13|TRBV6-5|TRBJ2-1
ASSYSLGVDYEQF
>NA|13|TRBV19|TRBJ2-2
ASSIQGGFTGELF
>NA|13|TRBV5-6|TRBJ1-2
ASSPQVTELYGYT
>NA|11|TRBV27|TRBJ2-7
ASSLMGGGEQY
>NA|10|TRBV4-1|TRBJ2-7
ASRTGHYEQY
>NA|13|TRBV6-5|TRBJ1-2
ASSLAGRPNYGYT
>NA|13|TRBV4-1|TRBJ2-3
ASSQMTTSTDTQY
>NA|11|TRBV6-5|TRBJ1-4
ASSYVGGGKLF
>NA|12|TRBV5-1|TRBJ2-1
ASSLRPSGNEQF
>NA|13|TRBV18|TRBJ1-1
ASSGPDRGSTEAF
>TRBD1|11|TRBV6-1|TRBJ2-2
ASTQGAVGELF
>NA|13|TRBV29-1|TRBJ2-3
SVEYTSDRTDTQY
>TRBD2|10|TRBV5-6|TRBJ2-1
ASTTSGLQQF
>TRBD2|13|TRBV11-2|TRBJ2-3
ASSLTAGVPDTQY
>NA|14|TRBV7-3|TRBJ2-2
ASSLMRGQSTGELF